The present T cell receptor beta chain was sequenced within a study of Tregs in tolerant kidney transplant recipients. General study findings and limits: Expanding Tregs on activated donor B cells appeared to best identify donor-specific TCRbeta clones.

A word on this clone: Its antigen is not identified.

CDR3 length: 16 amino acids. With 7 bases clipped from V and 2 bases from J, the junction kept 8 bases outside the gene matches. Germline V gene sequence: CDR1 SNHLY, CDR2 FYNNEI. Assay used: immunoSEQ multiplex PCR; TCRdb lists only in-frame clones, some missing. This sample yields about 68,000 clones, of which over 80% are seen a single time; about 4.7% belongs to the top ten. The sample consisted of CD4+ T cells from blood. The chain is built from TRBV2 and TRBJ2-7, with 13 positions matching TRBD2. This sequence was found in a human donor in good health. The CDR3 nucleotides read TGTGCCAGCATACGGGGACTAGCGGGATACCCCTACGAGCAGTACTTC. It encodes CASIRGLAGYPYEQYF.